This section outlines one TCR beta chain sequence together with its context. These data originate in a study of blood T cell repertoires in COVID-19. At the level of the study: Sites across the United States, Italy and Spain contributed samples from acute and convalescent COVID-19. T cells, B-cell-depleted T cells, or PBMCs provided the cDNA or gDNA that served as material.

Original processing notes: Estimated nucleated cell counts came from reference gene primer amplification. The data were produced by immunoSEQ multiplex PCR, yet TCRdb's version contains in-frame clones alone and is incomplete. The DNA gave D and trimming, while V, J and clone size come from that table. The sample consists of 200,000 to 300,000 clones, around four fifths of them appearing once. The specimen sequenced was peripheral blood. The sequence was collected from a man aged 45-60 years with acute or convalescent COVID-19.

CDR3 bases: TGTGCCAGTAGTATCGAAGTCACACAGCAAGAGACCCAGTACTTC. It specifies CASSIEVTQQETQYF. The chain has TRBV19 and TRBJ2-5; D ambiguous. Germline V gene sequence: CDR1 LNHDA, CDR2 SQIVND (reference sequence). The CDR3 spans 15 residues. V lost 3 bases, J lost 2 bases, and 13 bases lay in between.